The sequence of this TCR beta chain was determined in a study of T cell responses to AZD1222 COVID-19 vaccine. TCRdb's table, derived via immunoSEQ multiplex PCR, lists solely in-frame clones and lacks some. The table has around 150,000 clones, almost 90% seen once; the top ten hold more than 5.5%. In the case of this clone: Its antigen is undetermined.

General study findings and limits: CD4 TCRs associated with vaccination spanned spike, dominating at 160-218 and 743-854.

Material: peripheral blood, obtained on day 0 of AZD1222 vaccination. The source of this sequence is an adult in good health.

The DNA for the CDR3 is TGTGCCAGCAGTGATACCGGGACTAGTAATACCGGGGAGCTGTTTTTT. It is translated as CASSDTGTSNTGELFF. The gene calls are TRBV2 and TRBJ2-2; the match to TRBD2 covers 8 bases. V lost 3 bases to trimming and J lost 5 bases; unmatched junction nucleotides: 8. Germline values: CDR1 SNHLY, CDR2 FYNNEI. There are 16 residues in the CDR3.